Below are 7 T cell receptor beta chains sequenced from a single sample in a study of cytomegalovirus exposure and HLA in healthy donors. Primers for the PCR totalled 60 Vbeta and 13 Jbeta. Sequencing was performed with immunoSEQ multiplex PCR; in TCRdb, only in-frame clones are kept and a portion is missing. The sample records more than 150,000 clones, about 85% being singletons. The sequencing sample was made of PBMCs. The receptors were sampled from a girl under 18 in good health and CMV-seropositive.

The genes are TRBV6-1 and TRBJ1-2; D not resolved. V was trimmed by 5 bases and J by 3 bases, leaving 13 bases between them. The germline V gene has CDR1 MNHNS and CDR2 SASEGT. The CDR3 runs 14 residues. In DNA, the CDR3 is TGTGCCAGCAGTTGGGCGGACTATGACTATGGCTACACCTTC. It is translated as CASSWADYDYGYTF.

The chain recombines TRBV4-3 with TRBJ2-2; 7 bases are a match to TRBD2. V was pared by 6 bases and J by 4 bases, with 11 bases of the junction left unmatched. Per germline, CDR1 LGHNA and CDR2 YSLEER. The CDR3 is 16 amino acids. CDR3 sequence reads: CASRRGREWFTGELFF. CDR3 nucleotides: TGCGCCAGCAGACGGGGGAGGGAATGGTTCACCGGGGAGCTGTTTTTT.

The J gene is TRBJ1-2, the V gene TRBV4-2, with D tentatively TRBD1 (6 bases). The CDR3 has 15 amino acids. Germline V gene data show CDR1 as LGHNA and CDR2 as YNFKEQ. Trimming removed 1 base from V and 8 bases from J, with 17 bases in between. The CDR3: CASSQADSLPRGYTF. In nucleotides, the CDR3 is TGTGCCAGCAGCCAAGCGGACAGTCTTCCAAGAGGCTACACCTTC.

The chain combines TRBV10-3 with TRBJ2-7; D not resolved. This CDR3 region has 11 residues. Germline V lookup: CDR1 ENHRY, CDR2 SYGVKD. Trimming took off 6 bases at V and 3 bases at J, with 6 bases between the two ends. DNA of the CDR3: TGTGCCATCAGGTTATTCTACGAGCAGTACTTC. Amino acid sequence: CAIRLFYEQYF.

The chain recombines TRBV27 with TRBJ2-1, with 9 nucleotides matching TRBD2. Germline V gives CDR1 MNHEY, CDR2 SMNVEV (reference sequence). This CDR3 spans 18 amino acids. V gave up 1 base and J gave up 1 base; unmatched junction bases: 8. The CDR3 protein is CASSLLGVSGSSYNEQFF. In DNA form, the CDR3 reads TGTGCCAGCAGTTTATTAGGTGTTAGCGGGAGTTCCTACAATGAGCAGTTCTTC.

This chain links TRBV6-5 with TRBJ2-3, with 8 bases fitting TRBD2. V gave up 0 bases and J gave up 4 bases; unmatched junction bases: 3. The germline V gene encodes CDR1 MNHEY and CDR2 SVGAGI. This CDR3 contains 15 residues. CDR3 protein: CASSYSAGVADTQYF. The CDR3 bases are TGTGCCAGCAGTTACTCAGCGGGAGTGGCAGATACGCAGTATTTT.

The chain recombines TRBV15 with TRBJ2-2; D is undetermined. This CDR3 region has 15 residues. V was pared by 0 bases and J by 0 bases, with 5 bases between. The germline V gene has CDR1 LNHNV and CDR2 YYDKDF (reference sequence). CDR3 sequence reads: CATSRDRTNTGELFF. For the CDR3, the DNA is TGTGCCACCAGCAGAGATAGAACGAACACCGGGGAGCTGTTTTTT. Full variable domain (rest looked up from reference TRBV15 and TRBJ2-2): DAMVIQNPRYQVTQFGKPVTLSCSQTLNHNVMYWYQQKSSQAPKLLFHYYDKDFNNEADTPDNFQSRRPNTSFCFLDIRSPGLGDTAMYLCATSRDRTNTGELFFGEGSRLTVL.